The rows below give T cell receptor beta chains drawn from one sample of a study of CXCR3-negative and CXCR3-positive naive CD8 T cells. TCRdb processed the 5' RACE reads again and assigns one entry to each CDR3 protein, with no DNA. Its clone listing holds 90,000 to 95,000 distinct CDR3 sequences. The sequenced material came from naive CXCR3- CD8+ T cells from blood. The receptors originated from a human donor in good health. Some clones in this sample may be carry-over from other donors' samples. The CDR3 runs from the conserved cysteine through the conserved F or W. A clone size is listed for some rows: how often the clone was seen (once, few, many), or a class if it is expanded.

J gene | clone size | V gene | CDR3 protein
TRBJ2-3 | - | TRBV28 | CASSLLVSSTDTQYF
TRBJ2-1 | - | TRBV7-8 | CASKGSVSYNEQFF
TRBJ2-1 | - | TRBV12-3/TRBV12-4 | CASSPGRGDAVRSNEQFF
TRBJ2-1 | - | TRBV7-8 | CASSQGQGPPSSYNEQFF
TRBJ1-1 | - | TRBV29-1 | CSVEWEQGGTEAFF
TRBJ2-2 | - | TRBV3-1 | CASSQGYRLEDTGELFF
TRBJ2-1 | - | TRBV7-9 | CASSTPESDHEQFF
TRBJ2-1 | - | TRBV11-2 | CASSLVGREKGNEQFF
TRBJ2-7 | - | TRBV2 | CASKEKIAYEQYF
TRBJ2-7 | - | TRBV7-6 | CASSLAAGEGYEQYF
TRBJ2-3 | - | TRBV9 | CASSVVQGTSTDTQYF
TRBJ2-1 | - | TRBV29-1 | CSVAPGVNNEQFF
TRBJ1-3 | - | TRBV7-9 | CASSHPVDGSAYSGNTIYF
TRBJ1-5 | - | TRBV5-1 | CASSWGQNQPQHF
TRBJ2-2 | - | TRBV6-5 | CASSYAGLAGAGELFF
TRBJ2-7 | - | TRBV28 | CASSRRGQGAHEQYF
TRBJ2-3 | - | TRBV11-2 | CASSIHAGTESTDTQYF
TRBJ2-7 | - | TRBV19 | CASSASGTRRPYEQYF
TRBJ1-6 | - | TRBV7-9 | CASSLPFESPLHF
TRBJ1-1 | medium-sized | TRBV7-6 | CASSPISSSTGGNTEAFF
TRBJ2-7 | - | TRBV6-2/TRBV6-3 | CASSPPWRDSYEQYF
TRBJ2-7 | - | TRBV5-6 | CASSLGFGRSRYEQYF